This record covers a single TCR beta chain. Its antigen is currently unknown. The data were taken from a study of shared clonotypes between healthy human individuals. Broader study findings: The small donor group covered limited genetic and exposure diversity.

Terminally differentiated effector memory CD45RA+ cells were left out of the naive CD8 fraction, which was CD45RO-negative and positively selected for CCR7. Donors were healthy HIV-negative adults without recent acute infections or vaccinations. For each subset, genomic DNA was distributed in equal portions over several immunoSEQ plates. The repertoire was sequenced with immunoSEQ multiplex PCR; TCRdb's copy has only in-frame clones and lacks some. The table includes 700,000 to 950,000 clones, about 97% detected once. This clonotype was sampled from a man younger than 45 in good health. The specimen was naive CD8+ T cells sorted from blood.

CDR3 nucleotide sequence: TGTGCCAGCAGTCCCTTTGTGGGGGCCTCACAACTCGCAGATACGCAGTATTTT. Its protein product is CASSPFVGASQLADTQYF. This chain uses TRBV5-4 with TRBJ2-3; tentative D call: TRBD1 (6 bases). CDR1 SGHNT and CDR2 YYREEE come from the germline V gene (reference sequence). The CDR3 consists of 18 residues. V lost 5 bases and J 4 bases, leaving 26 bases between the germline ends.